Reported below is one T cell receptor (beta chain). As yet, its antigen is unknown. The CDR3 totals 16 residues. V lost 4 bases, J lost 3 bases, and 11 bases stayed unmatched. Germline CDR1 reads SGHNT; CDR2 reads YYREEE (reference sequence). This specimen comes from a study of OX40 agonist ivuxolimab in advanced cancers. Whole-study results and caveats: On average, a greater number of expanded clones characterised CD8+ T cells relative to CD4+. Dose levels from 0.1 to 3.0 mg/kg saw CD4+ and CD8+ blood T cells expand clonally by week 6. Low normalized T-cell clonal expansion was also seen in some nonresponders.

This table comes from immunoSEQ multiplex PCR, and its TCRdb copy is limited to in-frame clones, with some not included. This table has roughly 50,000 clones, 70% to 90% appearing once. The chain carries TRBV5-4 and TRBJ1-1; 8 bases match TRBD1. The source material was CD4+ or CD8+ T cells sorted from blood, sampled in a trial of the OX40 agonist ivuxolimab. This TCR came from an adult with an advanced solid tumor such as melanoma, head and neck, liver or kidney cancer. The CDR3 spells CASSPSTGGGHTEAFF. The CDR3, as DNA: TGTGCCAGCAGCCCTAGCACAGGGGGGGGGCACACTGAAGCTTTCTTT.